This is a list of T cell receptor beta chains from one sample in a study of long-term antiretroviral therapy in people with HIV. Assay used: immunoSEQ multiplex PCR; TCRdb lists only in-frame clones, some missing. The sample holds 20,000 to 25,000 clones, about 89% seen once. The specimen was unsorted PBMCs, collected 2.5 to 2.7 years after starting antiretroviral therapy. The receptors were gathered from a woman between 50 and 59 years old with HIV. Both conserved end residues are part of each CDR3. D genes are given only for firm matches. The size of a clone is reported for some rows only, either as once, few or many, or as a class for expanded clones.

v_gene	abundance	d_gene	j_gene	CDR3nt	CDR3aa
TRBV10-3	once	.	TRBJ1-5	TGTGCCATCAGTGAGTCACTGCTTCCCAATACAGGGTTAGAGGGTCAGCCCCAGCATTTT	CAISESLLPNTGLEGQPQHF
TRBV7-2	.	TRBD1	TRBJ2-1	TGTGCCAGCACCAGGGGGACCACCTGGGGGGAGCAGTTCTTC	CASTRGTTWGEQFF
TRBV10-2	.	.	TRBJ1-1	TGCGCCAGCAAGGGGCAGGCGAACACTGAAGCTTTCTTT	CASKGQANTEAFF
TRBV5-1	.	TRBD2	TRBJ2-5	TGCGCCAGCAGCTTGGTTCCTAGCGGACTGGATGGGGAGACCCAGTACTTC	CASSLVPSGLDGETQYF
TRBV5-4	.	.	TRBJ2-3	TGTGCCAGCAGCTCCCGTGCGGGCACAGATACGCAGTATTTT	CASSSRAGTDTQYF
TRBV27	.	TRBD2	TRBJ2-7	TGTGCCAGCAGCCCAGACCTTAGCGGGAGAGGCAACGAGCAGTACTTC	CASSPDLSGRGNEQYF
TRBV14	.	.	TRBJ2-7	TGTGCCAGCAGCCAAGACTTCCACGAGCAGTACTTC	CASSQDFHEQYF
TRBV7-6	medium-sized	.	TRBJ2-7	TGTGCCAGCAGCTTAGAGGTTAGCGTAACCTACGAGCAGTACTTC	CASSLEVSVTYEQYF
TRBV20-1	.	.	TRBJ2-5	TGCAGTGCTCCCTTATGGGAGACCCAGTACTTC	CSAPLWETQYF
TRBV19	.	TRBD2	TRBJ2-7	TGTGCCAGTAGCGGGACTAGCGGGAGGTACTCCTACGAGCAGTACTTC	CASSGTSGRYSYEQYF
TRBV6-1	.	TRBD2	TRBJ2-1	TGTGCCAGCAGTGAAGCGGCGGGAGGGAGGCAGCAGTTCTTC	CASSEAAGGRQQFF
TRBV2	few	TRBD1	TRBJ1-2	TGTGCCAGCACTCGGGACAGGGGGAACTATGGCTACACCTTC	CASTRDRGNYGYTF
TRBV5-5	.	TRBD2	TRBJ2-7	TGTGCCAGCAGCGCCCTGGGGGCTAGCGGGAGCGTCGAGCAGTACTTC	CASSALGASGSVEQYF
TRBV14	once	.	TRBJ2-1	TGTGCCAGCAGCCGGGACTCTCATTCTATCCTCAATGAGCAGTTCTTC	CASSRDSHSILNEQFF
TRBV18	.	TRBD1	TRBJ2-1	TGTGCCAGCTCACCGGACAGGGACCCCTACAATGAGCAGTTCTTC	CASSPDRDPYNEQFF
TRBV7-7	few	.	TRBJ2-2	TGTGCTAGCAGCTTAGCGTCAACCGGGGAGCTGTTTTTT	CASSLASTGELFF
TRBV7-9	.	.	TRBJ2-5	TGTGCCAGCAGCTTTGCAGCCACCCAAGAGACCCAGTACTTC	CASSFAATQETQYF
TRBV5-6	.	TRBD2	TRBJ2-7	TGTGCCAGCAGCTTCCTTAGCGGGAGGGCCTACTACGAGCAGTACTTC	CASSFLSGRAYYEQYF
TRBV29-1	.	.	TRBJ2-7	TGCAGCGTTGAAGTACCAGGGAAGAGGTCCTACGAGCAGTACTTC	CSVEVPGKRSYEQYF
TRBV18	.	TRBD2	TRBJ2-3	TGTGCCAGCTCACCAATGACTAGCCCCAAAGATACGCAGTATTTT	CASSPMTSPKDTQYF
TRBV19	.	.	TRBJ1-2	TGTGCCAGTACCGACCCGAGGGGGGGCCGCTGGGGCTACACCTTC	CASTDPRGGRWGYTF
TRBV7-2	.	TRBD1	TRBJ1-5	TGTGCCAGCAGCCCCGGACAGGGGCCTCAGCCCCAGCATTTT	CASSPGQGPQPQHF
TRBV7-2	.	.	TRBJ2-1	TGTGCCAGCAAAAATATGGAATTCAATGAGCAGTTCTTC	CASKNMEFNEQFF
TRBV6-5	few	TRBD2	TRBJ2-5	TGTGCCAGCAGTTACGTCGGGACTAGCGGGACGGAGACCCAGTACTTC	CASSYVGTSGTETQYF
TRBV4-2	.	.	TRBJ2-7	TGTGCCAGCAGCCAAGAGGGAGCGCCGAGCGACGAGCAGTACTTC	CASSQEGAPSDEQYF
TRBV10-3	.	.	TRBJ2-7	TGTGCCATCAGTGGGGCTCCCTACGAGCAGTACTTC	CAISGAPYEQYF
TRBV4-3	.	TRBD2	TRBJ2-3	TGCGCCAGCAGCCAAGATATCGCTAGCGGCCATAGCACAGATACGCAGTATTTT	CASSQDIASGHSTDTQYF
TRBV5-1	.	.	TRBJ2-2	TGCGCCAGCAGCCCTGACCTTACCGGGGAGCTGTTTTTT	CASSPDLTGELFF
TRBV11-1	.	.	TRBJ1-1	TGTGCCAGCATGGGGAACACTGAAGCTTTCTTT	CASMGNTEAFF
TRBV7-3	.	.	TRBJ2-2	TGTGCCAGCAGATCTAGCCTGGCCGGGGAGCTGTTTTTT	CASRSSLAGELFF
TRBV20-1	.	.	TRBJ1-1	TGCACGTTGGCCTCGAACACTGAAGCTTTCTTT	CTLASNTEAFF
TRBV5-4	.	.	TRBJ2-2	TGTGCCAGCATGTACGGTTGGGGGCATGCGAACACCGGGGAGCTGTTTTTT	CASMYGWGHANTGELFF
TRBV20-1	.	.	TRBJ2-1	TGCAGTGCTAGTCTCTATGATGAGCAGTTCTTC	CSASLYDEQFF
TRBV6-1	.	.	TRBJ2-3	TGTGCCGTTAGGGGGGGCACAGATACGCAGTATTTT	CAVRGGTDTQYF
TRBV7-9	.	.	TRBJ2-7	TGTGCCAGCAGCTTATTAGAAAGCTCCTACGAGCAGTACTTC	CASSLLESSYEQYF
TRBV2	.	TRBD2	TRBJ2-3	TGTGCCAGCAGCCTTGATGGAGCGGGACGAGGCACAGATACGCAGTATTTT	CASSLDGAGRGTDTQYF
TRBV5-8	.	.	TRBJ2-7	TGTGCCAGCAGACGGTCCTACGAGCAGTACTTC	CASRRSYEQYF
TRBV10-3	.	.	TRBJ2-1	TGTGCCGTCGGGAGAGGTTCCTACAATGAGCAGTTCTTC	CAVGRGSYNEQFF
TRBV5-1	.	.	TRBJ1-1	TGCGCCAGCAGCTCCGGAATTACGAACACTGAAGCTTTCTTT	CASSSGITNTEAFF
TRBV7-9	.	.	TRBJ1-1	TGTGCCAGCAGCCCCCGGGGGGGACCGAACACTGAAGCTTTCTTT	CASSPRGGPNTEAFF
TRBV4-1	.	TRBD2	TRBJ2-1	TGCGCCAGCAGTCAACTCATGGGGACTAGCTACAATGAGCAGTTCTTC	CASSQLMGTSYNEQFF
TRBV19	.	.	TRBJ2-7	TGTGCCAGTAGTATAGTTGGCTTCTCCTACGAGCAGTACTTC	CASSIVGFSYEQYF
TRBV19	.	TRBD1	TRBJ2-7	TGTGCCAGTAGTCCGGGACAGGGGGCGGATTACGAGCAGTACTTC	CASSPGQGADYEQYF
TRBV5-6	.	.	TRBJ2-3	TGTGCCAGCAGCTTCAGGAGCGGCACAGATACGCAGTATTTT	CASSFRSGTDTQYF
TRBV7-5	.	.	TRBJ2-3	TGTGTCAGAAGCTTAGAGGGCACCGCCCCCGTTACGCAGTATTTT	CVRSLEGTAPVTQYF
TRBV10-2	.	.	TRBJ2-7	TGCGCCAGCGGTGGAGGCGATGGTTACGAGCAGTACTTC	CASGGGDGYEQYF
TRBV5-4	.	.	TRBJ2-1	TGTGCCAGCAGCGCCCCCGTGACTAGAAATGAGCAGTTCTTC	CASSAPVTRNEQFF
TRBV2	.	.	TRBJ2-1	TGTGCCAGCAGGGCCGGGACACAGGGTGAGCAGTTCTTC	CASRAGTQGEQFF
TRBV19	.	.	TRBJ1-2	TGTGCCAGTAGTATAGTGGGGGCCAACTATGGCTACACCTTC	CASSIVGANYGYTF
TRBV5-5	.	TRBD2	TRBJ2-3	TGTGCCAGCAGCCGGACTAGCGGGATTGATACGCAGTATTTT	CASSRTSGIDTQYF
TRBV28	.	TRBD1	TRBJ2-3	TGTGCCAGCAGTCCCTGGCAGGGGGCGCGAGGCACAGATACGCAGTATTTT	CASSPWQGARGTDTQYF
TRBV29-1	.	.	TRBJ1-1	TGCAGCGTTGCACGGGGGAACACTGAAGCTTTCTTT	CSVARGNTEAFF
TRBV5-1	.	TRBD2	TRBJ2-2	TGCGCCAGCGACTTAGCGGGAGCCGGGGAGCTGTTTTTT	CASDLAGAGELFF
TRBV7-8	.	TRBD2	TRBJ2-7	TGTGCCAGCAGCTTAGAACCCCGCGGGACTAGCGGGAGTCGGCACTTC	CASSLEPRGTSGSRHF
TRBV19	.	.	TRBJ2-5	TGTGCCAGTAGCACAGGGAATCAAGAGACCCAGTACTTC	CASSTGNQETQYF